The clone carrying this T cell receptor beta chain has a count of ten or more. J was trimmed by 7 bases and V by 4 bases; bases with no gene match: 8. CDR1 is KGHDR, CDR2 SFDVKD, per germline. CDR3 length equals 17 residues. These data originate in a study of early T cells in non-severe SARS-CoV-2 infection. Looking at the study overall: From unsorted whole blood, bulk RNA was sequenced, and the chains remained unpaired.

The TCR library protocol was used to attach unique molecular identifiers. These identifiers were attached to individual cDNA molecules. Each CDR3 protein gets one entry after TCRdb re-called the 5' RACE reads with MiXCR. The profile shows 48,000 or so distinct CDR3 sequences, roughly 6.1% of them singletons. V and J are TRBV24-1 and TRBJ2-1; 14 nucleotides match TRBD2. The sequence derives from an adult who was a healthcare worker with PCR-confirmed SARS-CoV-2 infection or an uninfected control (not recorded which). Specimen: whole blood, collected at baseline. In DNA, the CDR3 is TGTGCCACCAGTGACCCGGGGACTAGCGGGAGAGTGAATGAGCAGTTCTTC. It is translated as CATSDPGTSGRVNEQFF.